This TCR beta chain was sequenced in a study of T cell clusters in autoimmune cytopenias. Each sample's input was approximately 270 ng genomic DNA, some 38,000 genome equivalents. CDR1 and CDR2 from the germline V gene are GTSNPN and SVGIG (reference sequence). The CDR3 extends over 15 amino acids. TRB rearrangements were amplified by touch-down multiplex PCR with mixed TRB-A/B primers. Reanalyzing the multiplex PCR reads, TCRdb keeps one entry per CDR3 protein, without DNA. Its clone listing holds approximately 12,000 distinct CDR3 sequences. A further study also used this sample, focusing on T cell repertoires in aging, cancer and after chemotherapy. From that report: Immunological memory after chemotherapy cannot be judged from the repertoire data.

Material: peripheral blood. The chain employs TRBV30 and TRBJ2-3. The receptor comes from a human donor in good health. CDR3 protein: CAWSVGLYATDTQYF. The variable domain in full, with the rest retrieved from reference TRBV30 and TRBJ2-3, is SQTIHQWPATLVQPVGSPLSLECTVEGTSNPNLYWYRQAAGRGLQLLFYSVGIGQISSEVPQNLSASRPQDRQFILSSKKLLLSDSGFYLCAWSVGLYATDTQYFGPGTRLTVL.